A single sample gave rise to the 21 T cell receptor beta chains below, sequenced in a study of cytomegalovirus exposure and HLA in healthy donors. The repertoire was sequenced with immunoSEQ multiplex PCR; TCRdb's copy has only in-frame clones and lacks some. The profile shows around 61,000 clones, around 92% of them singletons. Source material: PBMCs. The source of these receptors is a man aged 18-30 years in good health and CMV-seropositive.

The V and J genes are TRBV10-3 and TRBJ1-1; D possibly corresponds to TRBD1 (6 bases). The CDR3 length is 14 residues. In germline, CDR1 is ENHRY, CDR2 SYGVKD. The V end lost 7 bases, the J end lost 1 base, and 13 bases lay between the germline ends. This CDR3 is CAITPQQGNTEAFF. The CDR3 DNA follows: TGTGCCATCACGCCCCAACAGGGGAACACTGAAGCTTTCTTT.

This clone was observed a single time. The chain is built from TRBV27 and TRBJ2-7, with 7 nucleotides matching TRBD2. In germline, CDR1 is MNHEY, CDR2 SMNVEV (reference sequence). J was trimmed by 1 base and V by 8 bases; bases with no gene match: 11. The CDR3 has 15 residues. CDR3 protein: CASGGTGLSSYEQYF. DNA of the CDR3: TGTGCCAGCGGGGGAACGGGACTATCTTCCTACGAGCAGTACTTC.

The chain has TRBV5-6 and TRBJ2-7; 10 positions match TRBD2. V lost 2 bases and J lost 3; bases outside the gene matches: 5. This CDR3 has 15 amino acids. In germline, CDR1 is SGHDT, CDR2 YYEEEE. CDR3 in DNA: TGTGCCAGCAGCTTTCTAGCGGGAGTGAGCTACGAGCAGTACTTC. It specifies CASSFLAGVSYEQYF.

The chain carries TRBV5-4 and TRBJ2-1, with 9 bases matching TRBD2. There are 17 residues in the CDR3. CDR1 and CDR2 (germline): SGHNT, YYREEE (reference sequence). With 0 bases clipped from V and 5 bases from J, the junction kept 9 bases outside the gene matches. CDR3 sequence: CASSLGFGLAGDNEQFF. CDR3 coding DNA: TGTGCCAGCAGCTTGGGCTTCGGGTTAGCGGGGGACAATGAGCAGTTCTTC.

The chain combines TRBV10-3 with TRBJ2-1, with TRBD2 matching over 15 bases. There are 16 residues in the CDR3. V trimming: 10 bases; J trimming: 5 bases; junction bases outside the gene matches: 9. Germline assignment: CDR1 ENHRY and CDR2 SYGVKD. The CDR3 spells CATRTSGRAVHNEQFF. CDR3 DNA sequence: TGTGCCACCCGGACTAGCGGGAGGGCCGTCCACAATGAGCAGTTCTTC.

This rearrangement joins TRBV9 to TRBJ2-2, with 7 bases lining up with TRBD1. The CDR3 has 15 residues. Per germline, CDR1 SGDLS and CDR2 YYNGEE. J lost 1 base, V lost 5 bases, and 5 bases had no gene match. In nucleotides, the CDR3 is TGTGCCAGCAGGTCTTGGGACAGGAACACCGGGGAGCTGTTTTTT. It translates to CASRSWDRNTGELFF.

The V call is TRBV7-4, the J call TRBJ1-5; a weak D match, TRBD1 (5 bases). The CDR3 extends over 15 amino acids. Germline CDR1 SGHVT, CDR2 SQSDAQ. Trimming removed 1 base from V and 5 bases from J, with 12 bases in between. The CDR3 coding sequence is TGTGCCAGCAGCTTAGTCAGGGTTCCTCATCAGCCCCAGCATTTT. This encodes CASSLVRVPHQPQHF.

The rearrangement links TRBV18 to TRBJ2-7; TRBD1 aligns across 7 bases. The CDR3 length is 13 residues. J lost 3 bases, V lost 8 bases, and 7 bases had no gene match. Germline loops: CDR1 KGHSH, CDR2 LQKENI. CDR3 region: CASPRDSFYEQYF. Written as DNA, the CDR3 is TGTGCCAGCCCACGGGACAGTTTCTACGAGCAGTACTTC.

The chain carries TRBV10-1 and TRBJ2-1; a possible D gene is TRBD2 (8 bases). V lost 7 bases and J 10 bases, leaving 14 bases between the germline ends. This CDR3 contains 12 residues. Germline CDR1 and CDR2: WNHNN and SYGVQD (reference sequence). Here the CDR3 reads CASKGAGGEQFF. The CDR3 region has the DNA TGCGCCAGCAAGGGGGCGGGGGGAGAGCAGTTCTTC.

The rearrangement joins TRBV6-6 to TRBJ2-1; D might be TRBD2 (6 bases). Trimming removed 9 bases at V and 3 bases at J, with 12 bases between. CDR1 is MNHNY and CDR2 is SVGAGI in the germline V gene (reference sequence). The CDR3 contains 13 residues. CDR3: CASDSGDYNEQFF. For the CDR3, the DNA is TGTGCCAGTGATAGCGGAGACTACAATGAGCAGTTCTTC.

This chain uses TRBV19 with TRBJ2-1; 7 nucleotides line up with TRBD2. This CDR3 region has 15 residues. J was trimmed by 0 bases and V by 2 bases; bases with no gene match: 1. CDR1 LNHDA and CDR2 SQIVND come from the germline V gene (reference sequence). Here the CDR3 reads CASSILAASYNEQFF. Written as DNA, the CDR3 is TGTGCCAGTAGTATACTAGCGGCCTCCTACAATGAGCAGTTCTTC.

This chain joins TRBV6-6 and TRBJ2-3; the D is unclear. The CDR3 is 13 residues long. Trimming stripped 1 base from V and 4 bases from J, with 6 bases between. Germline V gene lookup returns CDR1 MNHNY and CDR2 SVGAGI (reference sequence). The CDR3 nucleotides read TGTGCCAGCAGTTACTTTTCAGCAGATACGCAGTATTTT. It codes for CASSYFSADTQYF.

This clone was seen once. The rearrangement links TRBV19 to TRBJ2-7, with a weak D call TRBD1 (6 bases). Trimming cost V 10 bases and J 3 bases, with 16 bases left between them. Germline loops: CDR1 LNHDA, CDR2 SQIVND (reference sequence). This CDR3 region has 13 residues. CDR3 coding DNA: TGTGCCACCTCCACCGGGACACTCTACGAGCAGTACTTC. This codes for CATSTGTLYEQYF.

V gene TRBV7-9 combines with J gene TRBJ1-4; no clear D. The CDR3 extends over 18 amino acids. Germline assignment: CDR1 SEHNR and CDR2 FQNEAQ (reference sequence). Deletions cut 6 bases from V and 3 bases from J, with 23 bases between. The CDR3 is CASRQTKFSSGSNEKLFF. DNA for the CDR3: TGTGCCAGCAGACAAACTAAGTTTTCATCCGGGTCTAATGAAAAACTGTTTTTT.

V gene TRBV19 combines with J gene TRBJ2-6, with D possibly being TRBD1 (5 bases). The CDR3 has 18 amino acids. Germline CDR1 and CDR2: LNHDA and SQIVND (reference sequence). V was trimmed by 8 bases and J by 1 base, leaving 21 bases between them. The CDR3 DNA is TGTGCCAGTGATTGGGGCCAAAACTACGCGTCTGGGGCCAACGTCCTGACTTTC. Amino acids: CASDWGQNYASGANVLTF.

DNA for the CDR3: TGCGCCAGCAGCCGCACCGGACAGGGGCGAAATCAGCCCCAGCATTTT. It yields the protein CASSRTGQGRNQPQHF. The rearrangement joins TRBV4-1 to TRBJ1-5, with 9 nucleotides matching TRBD1. CDR3 length: 16 residues. After removal of 4 bases from V and 4 bases from J, the junction contained 8 bases not matched to a gene. Looked up from germline, CDR1 is MGHRA and CDR2 is YSYEKL.

This clone was detected only once. This rearrangement joins TRBV9 to TRBJ2-1; 7 bases fit TRBD2. Germline trimming cut 5 bases from V and 4 bases from J; bases unmatched to any gene: 12. Germline lookup yields CDR1 SGDLS and CDR2 YYNGEE. The CDR3 length is 16 residues. CDR3 sequence reads: CASSRVGQRGYNEQFF. The CDR3 DNA follows: TGTGCCAGCAGTCGGGTTGGTCAGCGGGGATACAATGAGCAGTTCTTC.

In nucleotides, the CDR3 is TGCGCCAGCAGCCAAGGGAGAGGGTTGAACACAGATACGCAGTATTTT. This codes for CASSQGRGLNTDTQYF. The chain is built from TRBV4-1 and TRBJ2-3, with D perhaps TRBD2 (5 bases). Germline CDR1 reads MGHRA; CDR2 reads YSYEKL. CDR3 size: 16 residues. Trimming left V 1 base short and J 2 bases short, with 13 bases between.

This chain connects TRBV18 to TRBJ2-1, with 9 bases matching TRBD2. Germline-derived CDR1 and CDR2 are KGHSH and LQKENI. The ends lost 5 bases at V and 9 bases at J; junction bases unmatched: 11. The CDR3 is made up of 15 amino acids. The DNA of the CDR3 is TGTGCCAGCTCAACTAAAGGGCGGGAGGGCCCTGAGCAGTTCTTC. Its translation: CASSTKGREGPEQFF.

This clone was observed once. The chain recombines TRBV5-6 with TRBJ2-2; a possible D gene is TRBD1 (6 bases). The germline V and J ends were trimmed by 1 base and 3 bases, with 13 bases remaining between them. CDR1 is SGHDT, CDR2 YYEEEE, per germline. The CDR3 contains 16 residues. The CDR3 DNA follows: TGTGCCAGCAGCTTGAAGGGGGAATTGGACACCGGGGAGCTGTTTTTT. Protein sequence: CASSLKGELDTGELFF.

The V call is TRBV28, the J call TRBJ2-2; maybe TRBD2 (6 bases). V was trimmed by 6 bases and J by 5 bases, leaving 16 bases between them. This CDR3 has 15 residues. The germline V gene has CDR1 MDHEN and CDR2 SYDVKM. The CDR3 DNA sequence: TGTGCCAGCAGCGACTCAGGGAGGTTGACCGGGGAGCTGTTTTTT. It encodes CASSDSGRLTGELFF.